Each of the 29 T cell receptor beta chains below was sequenced from the same sample in a study of blood T cell repertoires in COVID-19. Clones were read by immunoSEQ multiplex PCR, and TCRdb kept only the in-frame ones, dropping some. The sample shows roughly 180,000 clones, about 83% of them seen only once. The sequenced sample was PBMCs or T cells enriched from blood (not recorded which). The receptors shown here come from a woman aged 45-65 years in a cohort exposed to, infected with or recovered from COVID-19 (not recorded which).

Details on this clone: The germline gene is not matched at one end of the junction; a read error may be the cause. The V call is TRBV7-9, the J call TRBJ2-1; the match to TRBD2 covers 7 bases. CDR1 and CDR2 (germline): SEHNR, FQNEAQ (reference sequence). The CDR3 has 12 residues. The CDR3 DNA reads TGTGCCAGCAGCTTAGAGGCGCGGGAGCGGTTCTTC. Amino acid sequence: CASSLEARERFF.

The chain employs TRBV6-2 or TRBV6-3 and TRBJ2-7; 9 nucleotides align to TRBD1. Germline V gene data show CDR1 as MNHEY and CDR2 as SVGEGT. This CDR3 comprises 14 residues. V trimming: 4 bases; J trimming: 4 bases; junction bases outside the gene matches: 5. CDR3 amino acids: CASSSTDRGYEQYF. The CDR3, as DNA: TGTGCCAGCAGTTCGACCGACAGGGGGTACGAGCAGTACTTC.

The J gene is TRBJ2-3, the V gene TRBV15, with unresolved D. Germline-derived CDR1 and CDR2 are LNHNV and YYDKDF (reference sequence). V lost 0 bases, J lost 1 base, and 5 bases lay in between. This CDR3 comprises 14 residues. CDR3 protein: CATSRDLGTDTQYF. In DNA form, the CDR3 reads TGTGCCACCAGCAGAGATCTAGGCACAGATACGCAGTATTTT.

V is TRBV6-1 and J is TRBJ1-5; D perhaps matches TRBD1 (5 bases). The germline V and J ends were trimmed by 2 bases and 12 bases, with 11 bases remaining between them. This CDR3 has 12 residues. Germline CDR1 is MNHNS and CDR2 is SASEGT. In DNA, the CDR3 is TGTGCCAGCAGTGAATTTGGGGCGAACCAGCATTTT. Translation gives CASSEFGANQHF.

This chain connects TRBV11-2 to TRBJ1-1; 7 bases are shared with TRBD1. V lost 0 bases and J lost 4; bases outside the gene matches: 5. The CDR3 is 15 residues long. Germline V gene sequence: CDR1 SGHAT, CDR2 FQNNGV. In DNA, the CDR3 is TGTGCCAGCAGCTTAGACAGGGGGTTCGGCACTGAAGCTTTCTTT. Amino acids: CASSLDRGFGTEAFF. Full variable domain (remainder filled in from reference TRBV11-2 and TRBJ1-1): EAGVAQSPRYKIIEKRQSVAFWCNPISGHATLYWYQQILGQGPKLLIQFQNNGVVDDSQLPKDRFSAERLKGVDSTLKIQPAKLEDSAVYLCASSLDRGFGTEAFFGQGTRLTVV.

The chain joins TRBV19 to TRBJ1-5; D is possibly TRBD1 (5 bases). V dropped 8 bases and J dropped 6 bases, with 14 bases sitting between them. The CDR3 runs to 13 residues. In germline, CDR1 is LNHDA, CDR2 SQIVND (reference sequence). The CDR3: CASGATAGQPQHF. For the CDR3, the DNA is TGTGCCAGTGGGGCGACGGCTGGTCAGCCCCAGCATTTT.

The rearrangement links TRBV28 to TRBJ1-6; 11 bases are shared with TRBD1. In germline, CDR1 is MDHEN, CDR2 SYDVKM. CDR3 size: 14 residues. The J segment lost 9 bases and the V segment lost 11 bases, leaving 9 bases of the junction unmatched. CDR3 coding DNA: TGTGCCTGCCGGACAGGGGGCAGCGTTTCACCCCTCCACTTT. It specifies CACRTGGSVSPLHF.

Of note for this clone: This may come from a read error, since a much larger clone is one base off. V usage is TRBV24-1 and J usage is TRBJ2-1; possibly TRBD2 for D (6 bases). Deletions cut 8 bases from V and 9 bases from J, with 19 bases between. The CDR3 extends over 14 amino acids. Germline V gene data show CDR1 as KGHDR and CDR2 as SFDVKD. CDR3 sequence reads: CATNTGGFRGEQFF. The CDR3 region has the DNA TGTGCCACCAATACCGGAGGGTTCCGGGGTGAGCAGTTCTTC.

This rearrangement joins TRBV9 to TRBJ2-1; 11 bases agree with TRBD2. Germline CDR1 is SGDLS and CDR2 is YYNGEE. This CDR3 has 15 residues. The V gene end was trimmed by 3 bases and the J gene end by 8 bases; junction bases not matched to a gene: 7. The CDR3 nucleotides are TGTGCCAGCAGCGGTAGCGGGAGGGTTTTAGATGAGCAGTTCTTC. The encoded protein is CASSGSGRVLDEQFF.

The chain uses TRBV5-4 and TRBJ2-1; D is possibly TRBD1 (5 bases). CDR1 is SGHNT and CDR2 is YYREEE in the germline V gene (reference sequence). The CDR3 extends over 16 amino acids. V dropped 0 bases and J dropped 7 bases, with 17 bases sitting between them. The CDR3 spells CASSLAPGPQGNEQFF. The CDR3 region has the DNA TGTGCCAGCAGCTTGGCCCCGGGTCCTCAGGGAAATGAGCAGTTCTTC.

V gene TRBV7-2 combines with J gene TRBJ1-2; D might be TRBD1 (6 bases). Germline loops: CDR1 SGHTA, CDR2 FQGNSA. Trimming shortened V by 5 bases and J by 5 bases, and 18 bases separated the two germline ends. The CDR3 is 15 residues long. The CDR3 region has the DNA TGTGCCAGCAGCAGAGGGGGGGCGGTGGGTTATGGCTACACCTTC. Translated, it gives CASSRGGAVGYGYTF. Based on the CDR3 plus reference TRBV7-2 and TRBJ1-2, the full variable domain is GAGVSQSPSNKVTEKGKDVELRCDPISGHTALYWYRQSLGQGLEFLIYFQGNSAPDKSGLPSDRFSAERTGGSVSTLTIQRTQQEDSAVYLCASSRGGAVGYGYTFGSGTRLTVV.

The gene calls are TRBV7-3 and TRBJ2-6; a weak D match, TRBD1 (6 bases). CDR3 size: 17 residues. Germline CDR1 reads SGHTA; CDR2 reads FQGTGA. The V end was cut by 8 bases, the J end by 0 bases, with 17 bases between. The CDR3 nucleotides read TGTGCCAGCGCACTACAGGGCCCTGCCTCTGGGGCCAACGTCCTGACTTTC. Its translation is CASALQGPASGANVLTF.

This chain uses TRBV15 with TRBJ1-1; TRBD1 might be the D (5 bases). Trimming shortened V by 1 base and J by 1 base, and 7 bases separated the two germline ends. CDR1 and CDR2 from the germline V gene are LNHNV and YYDKDF (reference sequence). The CDR3 spans 14 residues. The CDR3 protein is CATSRGGGNTEAFF. CDR3 nucleotide sequence: TGTGCCACCAGCAGAGGCGGGGGGAACACTGAAGCTTTCTTT.

This chain links TRBV10-3 with TRBJ2-7; D perhaps matches TRBD2 (5 bases). CDR1 is ENHRY, CDR2 SYGVKD, per germline. The V and J ends lost 3 bases and 1 base respectively, with 7 bases between them. This CDR3 spans 13 amino acids. The CDR3 coding sequence is TGTGCCATCAGTGAACGGGGTTCCTACGAGCAGTACTTC. Residues: CAISERGSYEQYF.

This rearrangement joins TRBV3-1 (or the pseudogene TRBV3-2) to TRBJ1-3, with D unresolved. Germline V gives CDR1 LGHDT, CDR2 YNNKEL (reference sequence). The ends were cut back, 2 bases at V and 0 bases at J, with 11 bases in the middle. The CDR3 runs 16 residues. Here the CDR3 reads CASSQPDGLSGNTIYF. The CDR3 region has the DNA TGTGCCAGCAGCCAACCAGACGGACTCTCTGGAAACACCATATATTTT.

The chain combines TRBV19 with TRBJ2-5, with 8 bases matching TRBD1. The CDR3 contains 14 residues. V was clipped by 4 bases and J by 2 bases; unmatched bases: 3. The V gene's germline CDR1 is LNHDA and CDR2 SQIVND (reference sequence). CDR3 protein: CASSTGTGQETQYF. As DNA, the CDR3 is TGTGCCAGTAGTACCGGGACAGGACAAGAGACCCAGTACTTC.

The chain has TRBV27 and TRBJ1-4, with 8 bases lining up with TRBD1. The CDR3 is 15 residues long. Germline CDR1 reads MNHEY; CDR2 reads SMNVEV (reference sequence). Trimming cost V 8 bases and J 5 bases; bases outside gene matches: 10. The DNA for the CDR3 is TGTGCCAGCGGGTCTTGGACAGGGAAAAATGAAAAACTGTTTTTT. Translated, it gives CASGSWTGKNEKLFF.

The count of this clone is one. V is TRBV28 and J is TRBJ2-7, with 9 bases that match TRBD1. CDR1 is MDHEN, CDR2 SYDVKM, per germline. The trim removed 2 bases at V and 4 bases at J, leaving 3 bases unmatched. This CDR3 comprises 14 residues. CDR3 residues: CASSLGDRGYEQYF. CDR3 sequence (DNA): TGTGCCAGCAGTTTAGGCGACAGGGGGTACGAGCAGTACTTC.

This chain joins TRBV7-8 and TRBJ1-2; TRBD1 matches 8 bases. The V and J ends lost 2 bases and 4 bases, in that order; junction bases with no gene match: 6. The CDR3 loop spans 15 amino acids. CDR1 is SGHVS, CDR2 FQNEAQ, per germline. CDR3 region: CASSLRQGAGYGYTF. Here the CDR3 DNA reads TGTGCCAGCAGCTTAAGGCAGGGGGCAGGCTATGGCTACACCTTC.

This chain connects TRBV4-1 to TRBJ2-1, with D hard to call. This CDR3 region has 14 residues. The germline V and J ends were trimmed by 0 bases and 9 bases, with 12 bases remaining between them. From germline, CDR1 is MGHRA and CDR2 YSYEKL. The CDR3 DNA sequence: TGCGCCAGCAGCCAAGACAAAGTAGCTGGTGAGCAGTTCTTC. Its translation: CASSQDKVAGEQFF.

The rearrangement uses TRBV27 and TRBJ1-6, with 7 positions matching TRBD1. The germline CDR1 and CDR2 sequences are MNHEY and SMNVEV (reference sequence). The V gene end was trimmed by 5 bases and the J gene end by 5 bases; junction bases not matched to a gene: 9. This CDR3 is 16 amino acids long. The CDR3 region is CASSHTGASDNSPLHF. DNA for the CDR3: TGTGCCAGCAGTCACACAGGGGCGAGTGATAATTCACCCCTCCACTTT.

The CDR3 DNA is TGTGCCAGCAGTACCCCGGGACAGGGTTACGAGCAGTACTTC. It is translated as CASSTPGQGYEQYF. This chain links TRBV28 with TRBJ2-7; TRBD1 matches at 9 bases. With V trimmed by 5 bases and J by 4 bases, 6 bases remained unmatched. The length of the CDR3 is 14 residues. Per germline, CDR1 MDHEN and CDR2 SYDVKM. Full variable domain (remainder filled in from reference TRBV28 and TRBJ2-7): DVKVTQSSRYLVKRTGEKVFLECVQDMDHENMFWYRQDPGLGLRLIYFSYDVKMKEKGDIPEGYSVSREKKERFSLILESASTNQTSMYLCASSTPGQGYEQYFGPGTRLTVT.

This clone appeared once. The gene calls are TRBV9 and TRBJ2-1; 11 positions match TRBD2. This CDR3 contains 16 residues. CDR1 and CDR2 from the germline V gene are SGDLS and YYNGEE. The V segment lost 3 bases and the J segment 6 bases; nucleotides outside the gene matches: 8. The CDR3 reads CASSDVAGGELNEQFF. The CDR3 DNA sequence: TGTGCCAGCAGCGACGTAGCGGGGGGGGAACTCAATGAGCAGTTCTTC.

The rearrangement uses TRBV18 and TRBJ2-2, with TRBD1 matching over 8 bases. Germline V CDR1 and CDR2: KGHSH, LQKENI. V dropped 8 bases and J dropped 4; count of bases not matched to a gene: 9. This CDR3 is 15 amino acids long. The CDR3 sequence is CASPRQGSSTGELFF. The DNA of the CDR3 is TGTGCCAGCCCCCGACAGGGGAGTAGCACCGGGGAGCTGTTTTTT.

This chain connects TRBV7-9 to TRBJ1-6, with 8 bases matching TRBD1. J was trimmed by 4 bases and V by 6 bases; bases with no gene match: 5. Germline V CDR1 and CDR2: SEHNR, FQNEAQ (reference sequence). CDR3 size: 15 residues. The CDR3 region is CASRNGQGYNSPLHF. Written as DNA, the CDR3 is TGTGCCAGCAGAAACGGACAGGGATATAATTCACCCCTCCACTTT.

This chain uses TRBV7-3 with TRBJ2-3, with D possibly matching TRBD2 (6 bases). This CDR3 comprises 14 residues. Germline lookup yields CDR1 SGHTA and CDR2 FQGTGA. V gave up 5 bases and J gave up 1 base, with 10 bases separating them. The chain's CDR3 is CASSPTGGTDTQYF. The DNA of the CDR3 is TGTGCCAGCAGCCCCACGGGGGGCACAGATACGCAGTATTTT.

V gene TRBV3-1 (or the pseudogene TRBV3-2) combines with J gene TRBJ2-1, with 10 positions matching TRBD2. There are 18 residues in the CDR3. Germline V CDR1 and CDR2: LGHDT, YNNKEL (reference sequence). The V gene end was trimmed by 4 bases and the J gene end by 2 bases; junction bases not matched to a gene: 11. CDR3 residues: CASSPLDRLAGAYNEQFF. CDR3 nucleotides: TGTGCCAGCAGCCCCCTTGACCGGCTAGCGGGAGCCTACAATGAGCAGTTCTTC.

This chain links TRBV6-1 with TRBJ2-7; maybe TRBD2 (5 bases). V was cut by 1 base and J by 4 bases, with 14 bases left in between. Germline V gene sequence: CDR1 MNHNS, CDR2 SASEGT. This CDR3 is 15 amino acids long. CDR3 amino acids: CASSEEGGGIYEQYF. The CDR3, as DNA: TGTGCCAGCAGTGAAGAAGGAGGAGGTATTTACGAGCAGTACTTC.

The chain uses TRBV12-5 and TRBJ1-6; D remains ambiguous. Deletions cut 3 bases from V and 9 bases from J, with 15 bases between. CDR1 and CDR2 from the germline V gene are LGHNT and FRNRAP. The CDR3 length is 15 residues. In nucleotides, the CDR3 is TGTGCTAGTGGTTTAGACGTCGGAGTGGGTTCACCCCTCCACTTT. Residues: CASGLDVGVGSPLHF.